The 2 T cell receptor beta chains presented below share a single source sample, sequenced in a study of T cells in Graves' hyperthyroidism and ophthalmopathy (dated by TCRdb to the late 2010s). Receptor amplification or capture employed multiplex PCR. The sequencer listed for this sample is Illumina HiSeq 2000. The TCR beta CDR3 regions were amplified from RNA transcripts. The TCR CDR3 was subjected to a first round of RT-PCR using the HTBI primer set and the Qiagen OneStep RT-PCR kit. TCRdb reprocessed the public reads (quality trimming at Q25 with fastp, clone calling with MiXCR) and kept in-frame beta chains. When rows share a CDR3 protein, they turn into one entry using the most common DNA and genes. The sample table lists about 570,000 distinct CDR3 sequences, just over 45% of them with a count of one. Under 20% of the sample goes to the ten largest clones. Sequenced sample: peripheral blood or thyroid tissue (not recorded which). The receptors shown here come from an adult woman with Graves' disease, either hyperthyroidism or ophthalmopathy (not recorded which).

Regarding this clonotype: Sequence at one end of the junction differs from germline and may be a read error. The gene calls are TRBV5-4 and TRBJ2-6; possibly TRBD1 for D (7 bases). Germline lookup yields CDR1 SGHNT and CDR2 YYREEE (reference sequence). The CDR3 sequence is 17 residues long. The CDR3 DNA sequence: TGTGCCAGCACCTTAGGAGGGGGCGGATCTGGGGCCAACGTCATGACTTTC. Translated: CASTLGGGGSGANVMTF.

The table lists this clonotype with many counts. The chain employs TRBV7-9 and TRBJ2-7, with TRBD1 matching 7 bases. Germline V gives CDR1 SEHNR, CDR2 FQNEAQ (reference sequence). Trimming took 5 bases from V and 6 from J; bases not matched to a gene: 7. This CDR3 has 13 amino acids. CDR3 DNA sequence: TGTGCCAGCAGCGGAAGAGGGGGCTCCGAGCAGTACTTC. Its translation is CASSGRGGSEQYF. Full variable domain (outside the CDR3, taken from reference TRBV7-9 and TRBJ2-7): DTGVSQNPRHKITKRGQNVTFRCDPISEHNRLYWYRQTLGQGPEFLTYFQNEAQLEKSRLLSDRFSAERPKGSFSTLEIQRTEQGDSAMYLCASSGRGGSEQYFGPGTRLTVT.